The sequence of this T cell receptor (beta chain) was determined in a study of liver allograft versus peripheral blood T cells. Study-wide context: Liver transplant recipients had T cell receptor repertoires compared between transplanted liver and peripheral blood. Study outcomes and limitations: A difference was reportedly observed between T cell receptor repertoires inside liver allografts and those in peripheral blood.

The CDR3 covers 14 residues. V was trimmed by 6 bases and J by 5 bases, leaving 11 bases between them. The V gene's germline CDR1 is LNHDA and CDR2 SQIVND (reference sequence). TCRdb reanalysed the reads using MiXCR and keeps one entry per CDR3 protein. The sample carries some 15,000 distinct CDR3 sequences, 22% recorded once. This clonotype is medium-sized (0.01 to 0.1%) in the sample. The target antigen is unknown. The clonotype was recovered from a human patient who had a liver transplant. Some T cells may originate from the graft donor. This chain joins TRBV19 and TRBJ2-6; tentatively, D is TRBD1 or TRBD2 (5 bases each). The DNA for the CDR3 is TGTGCCAGTAGGGGGGAGTTCTGGGCCAACGTCCTGACTTTC. Encoded protein: CASRGEFWANVLTF.